One sample yielded the 17 T cell receptor beta chains listed below, sequenced in a study of cytomegalovirus exposure and HLA in healthy donors. The study ran its PCR with 60 Vbeta and 13 Jbeta primers. Measured with immunoSEQ multiplex PCR; TCRdb has only the in-frame clones, and not every one. This table has 150,000 to 200,000 clones, approximately 83% appearing once. Sequenced input: PBMCs. All receptors derive from a man between 18 and 35 years old in good health and CMV-seropositive.

The chain carries TRBV6-6 and TRBJ2-5; 9 nucleotides line up with TRBD1. The J call is in doubt because the DNA end fits TRBJ2-7 better. The germline V gene has CDR1 MNHNY and CDR2 SVGAGI (reference sequence). CDR3 length: 16 residues. CDR3 DNA: TGTGCCAGCAGTTACTCGATGGACAGGGGCTTAGGCGAGCAGTACTTC. It is translated as CASSYSMDRGLGEQYF.

The V and J genes are TRBV6-6 and TRBJ1-4, with TRBD1 identical over 7 bases. The germline V gene has CDR1 MNHNY and CDR2 SVGAGI (reference sequence). With V trimmed by 6 bases and J by 5 bases, 3 bases remained unmatched. The CDR3 extends over 13 amino acids. CDR3 protein: CASSGTVNEKLFF. CDR3 sequence (DNA): TGTGCCAGCAGCGGGACAGTCAATGAAAAACTGTTTTTT.

V usage is TRBV29-1 and J usage is TRBJ1-2, with TRBD1 matching 8 bases. The CDR3 runs to 11 residues. Looked up from germline, CDR1 is SQVTM and CDR2 is ANQGSEA. V was pared by 6 bases and J by 8 bases, with 5 bases of the junction left unmatched. The CDR3 is CSVRTGLGYTF. The CDR3 nucleotides read TGCAGCGTCCGGACAGGGTTGGGCTACACCTTC.

The chain is built from TRBV18 and TRBJ2-3; 7 bases fit TRBD1. Trimming took 0 bases from V and 1 from J; bases not matched to a gene: 7. The CDR3 sequence is 17 residues long. The germline V gene has CDR1 KGHSH and CDR2 LQKENI. For the CDR3, the DNA is TGTGCCAGCTCACCACCGCTCCGGCAGGGGGGCACAGATACGCAGTATTTT. Protein: CASSPPLRQGGTDTQYF.

The genes are TRBV20-1 and TRBJ2-1; D call uncertain. The CDR3 covers 10 residues. V dropped 6 bases and J dropped 6 bases, with 6 bases sitting between them. CDR1 DFQATT and CDR2 SNEGSKA come from the germline V gene (reference sequence). The chain's CDR3 is CSAWSNEQFF. CDR3 coding DNA: TGCAGTGCATGGAGCAATGAGCAGTTCTTC.

This clone has only one observation. The gene calls are TRBV9 and TRBJ2-5, with 7 bases identical to TRBD2. V shed 3 bases and J 1 base; nucleotides not matched to a gene: 3. Germline V gene lookup returns CDR1 SGDLS and CDR2 YYNGEE. This CDR3 is built from 14 residues. CDR3 loop: CASSASGIQETQYF. In nucleotides, the CDR3 is TGTGCCAGCAGCGCTAGCGGAATCCAAGAGACCCAGTACTTC.

This clone was picked up a small number of times. The rearrangement uses TRBV5-6 and TRBJ2-7, with a tentative D call TRBD2 (6 bases). This CDR3 is 14 amino acids long. The germline V and J ends were trimmed by 5 bases and 1 base, with 13 bases remaining between them. Germline loops: CDR1 SGHDT, CDR2 YYEEEE. CDR3 coding DNA: TGTGCCAGCAGTCAAGGGGCGGGGTCCTACGAGCAGTACTTC. Its protein is CASSQGAGSYEQYF.

The chain uses TRBV4-1 and TRBJ2-3, with D possibly TRBD1 on 5 matching bases. Between the trimmed V and J ends, which lost 1 base and 1 base, there was a span of 9 bases. The CDR3 has 15 residues. Per the germline V gene, CDR1 is MGHRA and CDR2 is YSYEKL. The CDR3 loop reads CASSQVGLGTDTQYF. CDR3 nucleotides: TGCGCCAGCAGCCAAGTGGGGCTTGGCACAGATACGCAGTATTTT.

This rearrangement joins TRBV30 to TRBJ2-1; 8 bases are shared with TRBD2. Trimming cost V 1 base and J 3 bases; bases outside gene matches: 2. The CDR3 extends over 14 amino acids. The germline V gene encodes CDR1 GTSNPN and CDR2 SVGIG (reference sequence). CDR3 residues: CAWSATSGYNEQFF. The CDR3 nucleotides are TGTGCCTGGAGTGCCACTAGCGGCTACAATGAGCAGTTCTTC.

This chain links TRBV13 with TRBJ2-1, with a possible D match to TRBD1 (5 bases). The length of the CDR3 is 15 residues. The V gene lost 5 bases and the J gene lost 10 bases, with 21 bases spanning the gap. Germline V gene data show CDR1 as PRHDT and CDR2 as FYEKMQ (reference sequence). The CDR3 DNA is TGTGCCAGCAGCACAAGGACGGACGCATCAGGGGAGCAGTTCTTC. It encodes CASSTRTDASGEQFF. The variable domain in full, completed from reference TRBV13 and TRBJ2-1, reads AAGVIQSPRHLIKEKRETATLKCYPIPRHDTVYWYQQGPGQDPQFLISFYEKMQSDKGSIPDRFSAQQFSDYHSELNMSSLELGDSALYFCASSTRTDASGEQFFGPGTRLTVL.

The count of this clone is one. This rearrangement joins TRBV15 to TRBJ2-5; D perhaps matches TRBD2 (6 bases). The closer fit of TRBJ2-7 to the DNA end suggests the J call may be wrong. The CDR3 totals 16 residues. Germline assignment: CDR1 LNHNV and CDR2 YYDKDF (reference sequence). CDR3 DNA: TGTGCCACCAGCAGCCTAGCCATGACTAGCTCCTACGAGCAGTACTTC. Translation: CATSSLAMTSSYEQYF.

The rearrangement links TRBV5-4 to TRBJ2-5, with TRBD2 as a possible D gene (6 bases). This CDR3 region has 12 residues. Trimming removed 5 bases at V and 11 bases at J, with 16 bases between. Germline lookup yields CDR1 SGHNT and CDR2 YYREEE (reference sequence). The CDR3 DNA is TGTGCCAGCAGGAACCCCTCGGGGGAGCAGTACTTC. It codes for CASRNPSGEQYF.

The chain combines TRBV27 with TRBJ1-6, with D maybe TRBD1 (6 bases). The CDR3 extends over 13 amino acids. Germline V gene data show CDR1 as MNHEY and CDR2 as SMNVEV (reference sequence). Deletions cut 5 bases from V and 11 bases from J, with 13 bases between. CDR3 in amino acids: CASSILQGTPLHF. DNA for the CDR3: TGTGCCAGCAGTATACTACAGGGAACACCCCTCCACTTT.

The rearrangement uses TRBV6-5 and TRBJ1-5; D call uncertain. In germline, CDR1 is MNHEY, CDR2 SVGAGI. There are 13 residues in the CDR3. Trimming took off 2 bases at V and 5 bases at J, with 7 bases between the two ends. Written as DNA, the CDR3 is TGTGCCAGCAGTTACGGAGGACATCAGCCCCAGCATTTT. Residues: CASSYGGHQPQHF.

This chain links TRBV7-2 with TRBJ1-6, with D possibly matching TRBD1 (5 bases). Trimming took 5 bases from V and 7 from J, leaving 18 bases between them. Germline-derived CDR1 and CDR2 are SGHTA and FQGNSA. The CDR3 consists of 16 residues. CDR3 coding DNA: TGTGCCAGCAGCCCCACCCCCAGGGCCCCGAATTCACCCCTCCACTTT. It yields the protein CASSPTPRAPNSPLHF.

The chain employs TRBV5-8 and TRBJ2-2; 8 nucleotides line up with TRBD1. This CDR3 is 17 amino acids long. Germline trimming cut 2 bases from V and 6 bases from J; bases unmatched to any gene: 12. Per the germline V gene, CDR1 is SGHTS and CDR2 is YDEGEE. For the CDR3, the DNA is TGTGCCAGCAGCTTACGCTCAGGGGGCGCGTTCTCCGGGGAGCTGTTTTTT. This translates into CASSLRSGGAFSGELFF.

This clone was seen a handful of times. The V gene is TRBV2, the J gene TRBJ1-2, with 7 bases fitting TRBD1. V gave up 3 bases and J gave up 2 bases; unmatched junction bases: 9. CDR1 is SNHLY, CDR2 FYNNEI, per germline. The CDR3 loop spans 16 amino acids. The DNA for the CDR3 is TGTGCCAGCAGTGACAGGGGGGATTCGTACAACTATGGCTACACCTTC. Translation gives CASSDRGDSYNYGYTF.